These 32 T cell receptor beta chains originate from one sample sequenced in a study of neoadjuvant anti-PD-1 for oral cavity cancer. Time point of the sample: after neoadjuvant nivolumab, at surgical resection. Only in-frame clones appear in the TCRdb table, and some are missing; sequencing was by immunoSEQ multiplex PCR. This sample has about 7,800 clones, with around 74% found just once. The material was PBMCs, obtained after nivolumab (anti-PD-1) treatment. These receptors all come from a person between 35 and 79 years old with oral cavity squamous cell carcinoma.

V is TRBV15 and J is TRBJ2-6, with D possibly TRBD1 on 5 matching bases. Germline CDR1 LNHNV, CDR2 YYDKDF (reference sequence). With 0 bases removed from V and 2 bases from J, the gap between germline ends came to 5 bases. The CDR3 has 15 residues. CDR3 amino acids: CATSRDRAGANVLTF. The CDR3 DNA reads TGTGCCACCAGCAGAGACAGGGCTGGGGCCAACGTCCTGACTTTC. The full variable domain, its missing parts supplied by reference TRBV15 and TRBJ2-6, is DAMVIQNPRYQVTQFGKPVTLSCSQTLNHNVMYWYQQKSSQAPKLLFHYYDKDFNNEADTPDNFQSRRPNTSFCFLDIRSPGLGDTAMYLCATSRDRAGANVLTFGAGSRLTVL.

The V gene is TRBV6-5, the J gene TRBJ1-1; no definite D call. The CDR3 consists of 11 residues. V lost 2 bases and J 12 bases, leaving 10 bases between the germline ends. The germline V gene encodes CDR1 MNHEY and CDR2 SVGAGI. The CDR3 nucleotides read TGTGCCAGCAGTTACGGGGTTTTAACTTTCTTT. Translated, it gives CASSYGVLTFF.

This chain joins TRBV19 and TRBJ1-5; TRBD1 agrees at 8 bases. Trimming cost V 4 bases and J 1 base; bases outside gene matches: 6. Germline CDR1 reads LNHDA; CDR2 reads SQIVND (reference sequence). The CDR3 length is 16 residues. CDR3 in amino acids: CASSTDRGRSNQPQHF. The CDR3 DNA sequence: TGTGCCAGTAGTACCGACAGGGGCCGGAGCAATCAGCCCCAGCATTTT.

This clone was recorded only once. The gene calls are TRBV7-2 and TRBJ1-1; D is possibly TRBD1 (6 bases). The CDR3 extends over 14 amino acids. In germline, CDR1 is SGHTA, CDR2 FQGNSA. The V gene lost 5 bases and the J gene lost 6 bases, with 16 bases spanning the gap. The CDR3 DNA sequence: TGTGCCAGCAGCGCGCCCAGGGGAAACGCTGAAGCTTTCTTT. Translating it yields CASSAPRGNAEAFF.

This clone has only a few counts. V and J are TRBV5-4 and TRBJ1-6, with 10 bases aligning to TRBD1. V lost 4 bases, J lost 10 bases, and 8 bases stayed unmatched. This CDR3 has 15 amino acids. Per the germline V gene, CDR1 is SGHNT and CDR2 is YYREEE (reference sequence). This CDR3 is CASSLAGTGDSPLHF. The CDR3 coding sequence is TGTGCCAGCAGCCTGGCCGGGACAGGGGACTCACCCCTCCACTTT.

This clone was found once. V usage is TRBV7-2 and J usage is TRBJ1-2, with 11 bases fitting TRBD1. CDR3 length equals 14 residues. Per germline, CDR1 SGHTA and CDR2 FQGNSA. The J segment lost 7 bases and the V segment lost 5 bases, leaving 6 bases of the junction unmatched. CDR3 protein: CASSRDRGFSGYTF. In nucleotides, the CDR3 is TGTGCCAGCAGCCGGGACAGGGGGTTCAGTGGCTACACCTTC.

This chain links TRBV28 with TRBJ1-1; 9 nucleotides line up with TRBD1. Germline V gene data show CDR1 as MDHEN and CDR2 as SYDVKM. Trimming cost V 7 bases and J 0 bases; bases outside gene matches: 12. CDR3 size: 17 residues. CDR3 loop: CASTSIGTGILNTEAFF. The CDR3 bases are TGTGCCAGCACCTCCATAGGGACAGGGATACTGAACACTGAAGCTTTCTTT.

The chain has TRBV9 and TRBJ2-7, with TRBD2 identical over 9 bases. Germline lookup yields CDR1 SGDLS and CDR2 YYNGEE. The J segment lost 0 bases and the V segment lost 4 bases, leaving 5 bases of the junction unmatched. The CDR3 totals 15 residues. CDR3 in amino acids: CASSPAGGFSYEQYF. The CDR3 DNA reads as TGTGCCAGCAGCCCCGCGGGGGGGTTCTCCTACGAGCAGTACTTC. The full variable domain, rest sourced from reference TRBV9 and TRBJ2-7, is DSGVTQTPKHLITATGQRVTLRCSPRSGDLSVYWYQQSLDQGLQFLIQYYNGEERAKGNILERFSAQQFPDLHSELNLSSLELGDSALYFCASSPAGGFSYEQYFGPGTRLTVT.

The CDR3 reads CAIRQGAPGGYTF. The CDR3 nucleotides are TGTGCCATCAGACAGGGGGCCCCCGGGGGCTACACCTTC. This chain joins TRBV10-3 and TRBJ1-2; 9 bases map to TRBD1. CDR1 and CDR2 (germline): ENHRY, SYGVKD. Losses at the gene ends were 6 bases for V and 8 bases for J; bases not matched to a gene: 7. The CDR3 is 13 residues long.

This clone turned up a few times. The V and J genes are TRBV19 and TRBJ1-1; no firm D call. The V gene lost 3 bases and the J gene lost 0 bases, with 8 bases spanning the gap. There are 14 residues in the CDR3. Germline V gives CDR1 LNHDA, CDR2 SQIVND (reference sequence). For the CDR3, the DNA is TGTGCCAGTAGTATTGGCACCTTGAACACTGAAGCTTTCTTT. The encoded protein is CASSIGTLNTEAFF.

The chain is built from TRBV4-3 and TRBJ1-1; 9 positions match TRBD1. V trimming: 0 bases; J trimming: 6 bases; junction bases outside the gene matches: 8. The CDR3 has 16 residues. Germline CDR1 reads LGHNA; CDR2 reads YSLEER. The CDR3 nucleotides read TGCGCCAGCAGCCAAGATAGGGACAGGGTGAGGTCTGAAGCTTTCTTT. Its protein product is CASSQDRDRVRSEAFF.

The genes are TRBV9 and TRBJ2-5; no definite D call. Germline V gene sequence: CDR1 SGDLS, CDR2 YYNGEE. The CDR3 covers 14 residues. V lost 0 bases and J 5 bases, leaving 11 bases between the germline ends. The chain's CDR3 is CASSVEVGRETQYF. In nucleotides, the CDR3 is TGTGCCAGCAGCGTAGAGGTAGGGCGGGAGACCCAGTACTTC.

This clone was observed a few times. The chain uses TRBV5-4 and TRBJ1-2; D may be TRBD1 (5 bases). This CDR3 region has 14 residues. Between the trimmed V and J ends, which lost 4 bases and 4 bases, there was a span of 14 bases. Germline-derived CDR1 and CDR2 are SGHNT and YYREEE (reference sequence). The CDR3 sequence: CASSRQTAAYGYTF. CDR3 DNA sequence: TGTGCCAGCAGCCGACAGACCGCCGCCTATGGCTACACCTTC.

The sample holds a few counts of this clone. Here the CDR3 DNA reads TGTGCCAGTAGTGACAGGGGGAACACTGAAGCTTTCTTT. This translates into CASSDRGNTEAFF. The J gene is TRBJ1-1, the V gene TRBV19; 8 bases map to TRBD1. This CDR3 spans 13 amino acids. Germline V CDR1 and CDR2: LNHDA, SQIVND (reference sequence). With V trimmed by 5 bases and J by 1 base, 0 bases remained unmatched.

The CDR3 nucleotides read TGTGCCAGCGGGACTGGGGGATTGAACACTGAAGCTTTCTTT. This translates into CASGTGGLNTEAFF. The chain uses TRBV6-5 and TRBJ1-1; perhaps TRBD1 as D (5 bases). The CDR3 sequence is 14 residues long. CDR1 is MNHEY and CDR2 is SVGAGI in the germline V gene. Deletions cut 8 bases from V and 0 bases from J, with 13 bases between.

The J gene is TRBJ1-1, the V gene TRBV10-2; maybe TRBD1 (6 bases). V was trimmed by 5 bases and J by 5 bases, leaving 15 bases between them. Looked up from germline, CDR1 is WSHSY and CDR2 is SAAADI. This CDR3 contains 14 residues. The CDR3 DNA reads TGCGCCAGCAGTCAACAGGGTCGCCGGACTGAAGCTTTCTTT. Translated: CASSQQGRRTEAFF.

V is TRBV7-9 and J is TRBJ2-2; 8 bases are a match to TRBD1. CDR1 is SEHNR and CDR2 is FQNEAQ in the germline V gene (reference sequence). The V and J ends lost 4 bases and 1 base, in that order; junction bases with no gene match: 2. This CDR3 region has 15 residues. CDR3 nucleotide sequence: TGTGCCAGCAGCTACAGGGGGATGAACACCGGGGAGCTGTTTTTT. Translated: CASSYRGMNTGELFF.

The genes are TRBV2 and TRBJ1-4; D not resolved. Germline CDR1 and CDR2: SNHLY and FYNNEI. V was pared by 6 bases and J by 8 bases, with 19 bases between. The length of the CDR3 is 15 residues. CDR3 nucleotides: TGTGCCAGCAGGATTATAAGCGCAGAGGACGAAAAACTGTTTTTT. It encodes CASRIISAEDEKLFF.

This clone was seen a handful of times. CDR3 protein: CASSQETTGLTEAFF. Written as DNA, the CDR3 is TGCGCCAGCAGCCAAGAAACAACGGGCCTGACTGAAGCTTTCTTT. The rearrangement uses TRBV4-3 and TRBJ1-1; no reliable D call. Trimming pared 0 bases from V and 5 bases from J, leaving 13 bases between. The CDR3 runs 15 residues. Per the germline V gene, CDR1 is LGHNA and CDR2 is YSLEER.

The sample holds a few counts of this clone. This rearrangement joins TRBV10-1 to TRBJ2-1; D may be TRBD1 or TRBD2 (6 bases each). CDR1 is WNHNN, CDR2 SYGVQD, per germline (reference sequence). CDR3 length: 15 residues. Trimming cost V 0 bases and J 3 bases, with 9 bases left between them. CDR3 sequence reads: CASSESGGFYNEQFF. The CDR3 coding sequence is TGCGCCAGCAGTGAGTCGGGGGGCTTCTACAATGAGCAGTTCTTC.

The chain has TRBV6-5 and TRBJ2-2, with 7 bases aligning to TRBD1. There are 14 residues in the CDR3. The V gene end was trimmed by 7 bases and the J gene end by 1 base; junction bases not matched to a gene: 3. Germline-derived CDR1 and CDR2 are MNHEY and SVGAGI. The CDR3 region is CASKRTGNTGELFF. DNA for the CDR3: TGTGCCAGCAAAAGGACAGGGAACACCGGGGAGCTGTTTTTT.

The chain is built from TRBV4-3 and TRBJ1-1; 10 bases align to TRBD1. Trimming at V came to 0 bases and at J to 4 bases, leaving 2 bases not matched to a gene. The CDR3 has 15 residues. Germline CDR1 and CDR2: LGHNA and YSLEER. The CDR3 reads CASSQDRTGGTEAFF. Here the CDR3 DNA reads TGCGCCAGCAGCCAAGATAGGACAGGGGGCACTGAAGCTTTCTTT.

The CDR3 nucleotides are TGTGCCAGCAGGACAGGGGCCGGACTCTACGAGCAGTACTTC. It encodes CASRTGAGLYEQYF. The chain uses TRBV6-5 and TRBJ2-7, with TRBD1 matching 8 bases. The CDR3 contains 14 residues. Per the germline V gene, CDR1 is MNHEY and CDR2 is SVGAGI. V trimming: 6 bases; J trimming: 3 bases; junction bases outside the gene matches: 7.

The genes are TRBV6-4 and TRBJ2-6; D gene uncertain. The CDR3 runs to 14 residues. The germline V and J ends were trimmed by 4 bases and 0 bases, with 4 bases remaining between them. Germline V gene sequence: CDR1 MRHNA, CDR2 SNTAGT. This chain's CDR3 is CASSGHSGANVLTF. The CDR3 region has the DNA TGTGCCAGCAGTGGACACTCTGGGGCCAACGTCCTGACTTTC.

J is TRBJ2-5 and V is TRBV7-9; no clear D gene. CDR3 length: 14 residues. Germline-derived CDR1 and CDR2 are SEHNR and FQNEAQ (reference sequence). V gave up 1 base and J gave up 1 base, with 7 bases separating them. The CDR3 loop reads CASSLGSSQETQYF. CDR3 DNA sequence: TGTGCCAGCAGCTTAGGCTCCAGCCAAGAGACCCAGTACTTC.

The chain carries TRBV5-4 and TRBJ1-3; weak D call: TRBD1 (6 bases). The CDR3 is made up of 15 amino acids. Germline V gene data show CDR1 as SGHNT and CDR2 as YYREEE (reference sequence). Deletions cut 4 bases from V and 4 bases from J, with 15 bases between. The CDR3 loop reads CASSHPTGSGNTIYF. The CDR3 DNA reads as TGTGCCAGCAGCCACCCTACAGGGTCCGGAAACACCATATATTTT.

J is TRBJ1-2 and V is TRBV5-4, with 7 nucleotides matching TRBD1. Germline V gene sequence: CDR1 SGHNT, CDR2 YYREEE (reference sequence). V shed 5 bases, J shed 4 bases, and the junction held 8 bases outside the gene matches. The CDR3 has 14 residues. CDR3 loop: CASRGSNRGYGYTF. The CDR3 DNA follows: TGTGCCAGCAGGGGTTCCAACAGGGGCTATGGCTACACCTTC. Complete variable domain (other parts from reference TRBV5-4 and TRBJ1-2): ETGVTQSPTHLIKTRGQQVTLRCSSQSGHNTVSWYQQALGQGPQFIFQYYREEENGRGNFPPRFSGLQFPNYSSELNVNALELDDSALYLCASRGSNRGYGYTFGSGTRLTVV.

This chain uses TRBV4-3 with TRBJ2-3; D unclear. CDR1 and CDR2 from the germline V gene are LGHNA and YSLEER. Trimming stripped 1 base from V and 8 bases from J, with 13 bases between. The CDR3 is 14 amino acids. DNA of the CDR3: TGCGCCAGCAGCCAAGCGAGTTATGCTATTACGCAGTATTTT. Residues: CASSQASYAITQYF.

Only one count was recorded for this clone. The chain recombines TRBV29-1 with TRBJ1-4; D uncertain. Per the germline V gene, CDR1 is SQVTM and CDR2 is ANQGSEA. This CDR3 contains 14 residues. V was trimmed by 6 bases and J by 6 bases, leaving 17 bases between them. The chain's CDR3 is CSVKGPLGDEKLFF. The CDR3, as DNA: TGCAGCGTCAAAGGACCCCTTGGGGATGAAAAACTGTTTTTT.

V and J are TRBV4-2 and TRBJ1-1; D gene ambiguous. Germline-derived CDR1 and CDR2 are LGHNA and YNFKEQ. V was clipped by 6 bases and J by 1 base, with 12 bases between them. This CDR3 region has 14 residues. CDR3 in amino acids: CASRFDIWNTEAFF. The CDR3 DNA reads TGTGCCAGCAGATTCGACATCTGGAACACTGAAGCTTTCTTT.

This chain joins TRBV7-2 and TRBJ1-4; the D gene is possibly TRBD1 (6 bases). V lost 5 bases, J lost 3 bases, and 7 bases lay in between. The CDR3 contains 13 residues. Germline assignment: CDR1 SGHTA and CDR2 FQGNSA. CDR3 sequence: CASSGGPNEKLFF. CDR3 sequence (DNA): TGTGCCAGCAGCGGGGGCCCTAATGAAAAACTGTTTTTT.

This clone was detected only once. The chain recombines TRBV7-2 with TRBJ1-2; the match to TRBD1 covers 7 bases. The CDR3 has 16 residues. J lost 2 bases, V lost 4 bases, and 10 bases had no gene match. Per the germline V gene, CDR1 is SGHTA and CDR2 is FQGNSA. The CDR3, as DNA: TGTGCCAGCAGCTCCTGGGGAGGGGGCCCAAACTATGGCTACACCTTC. Translating it yields CASSSWGGGPNYGYTF.